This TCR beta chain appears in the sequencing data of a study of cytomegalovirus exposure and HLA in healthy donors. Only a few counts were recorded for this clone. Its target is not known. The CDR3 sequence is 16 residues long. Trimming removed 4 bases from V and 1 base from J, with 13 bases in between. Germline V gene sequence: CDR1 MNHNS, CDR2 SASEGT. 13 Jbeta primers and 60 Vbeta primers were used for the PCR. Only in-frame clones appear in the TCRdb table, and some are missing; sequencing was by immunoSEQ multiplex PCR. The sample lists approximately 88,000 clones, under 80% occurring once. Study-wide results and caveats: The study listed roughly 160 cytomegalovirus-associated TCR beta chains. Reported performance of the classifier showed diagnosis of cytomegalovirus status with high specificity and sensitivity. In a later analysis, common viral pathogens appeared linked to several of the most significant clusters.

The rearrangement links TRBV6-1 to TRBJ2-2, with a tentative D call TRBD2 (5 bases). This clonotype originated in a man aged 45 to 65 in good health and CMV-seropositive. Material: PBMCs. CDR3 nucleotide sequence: TGTGCCAGCAGTGTGACCCTAGCTGAGAACACCGGGGAGCTGTTTTTT. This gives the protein CASSVTLAENTGELFF.